Following are 21 T cell receptor beta chains from one sample sequenced in a study of OX40 agonist ivuxolimab in advanced cancers. Assay used: immunoSEQ multiplex PCR; TCRdb lists only in-frame clones, some missing. The data contain about 55,000 clones, approximately 90% of them seen just once; the ten biggest clones take up 9% to 15%. This specimen consisted of CD4+ or CD8+ T cells sorted from blood, obtained in a trial of the OX40 agonist ivuxolimab. The receptor set was obtained from an adult with an advanced solid tumor such as melanoma, head and neck, liver or kidney cancer.

The V call is TRBV5-6, the J call TRBJ2-7; 7 bases map to TRBD1. The CDR3 runs 13 residues. V lost 6 bases and J lost 2; bases outside the gene matches: 5. The germline V gene encodes CDR1 SGHDT and CDR2 YYEEEE. The CDR3 sequence: CASTPQGAYEQYF. Here the CDR3 DNA reads TGTGCCAGCACCCCCCAGGGGGCCTACGAGCAGTACTTC.

The rearrangement links TRBV28 to TRBJ1-1; 7 bases map to TRBD1. Germline CDR1 MDHEN, CDR2 SYDVKM. The J segment lost 4 bases and the V segment lost 3 bases, leaving 2 bases of the junction unmatched. The CDR3 loop spans 13 amino acids. The CDR3 loop reads CASSLHRGTEAFF. DNA for the CDR3: TGTGCCAGCAGTTTGCACAGGGGCACTGAAGCTTTCTTT. Variable domain in full (rest from reference TRBV28 and TRBJ1-1): DVKVTQSSRYLVKRTGEKVFLECVQDMDHENMFWYRQDPGLGLRLIYFSYDVKMKEKGDIPEGYSVSREKKERFSLILESASTNQTSMYLCASSLHRGTEAFFGQGTRLTVV.

The chain joins TRBV20-1 to TRBJ1-1; D gene uncertain. The germline V and J ends were trimmed by 4 bases and 7 bases, with 10 bases remaining between them. Germline CDR1 and CDR2: DFQATT and SNEGSKA (reference sequence). The CDR3 totals 11 residues. CDR3 sequence reads: CSATGPYEAFF. The CDR3 coding sequence is TGCAGTGCTACAGGCCCATATGAAGCTTTCTTT.

The chain links TRBV5-1 to TRBJ2-4, with 7 bases aligning to TRBD1. V lost 5 bases to trimming and J lost 2 bases; unmatched junction nucleotides: 10. Per the germline V gene, CDR1 is SGHRS and CDR2 is YFSETQ. This CDR3 has 16 amino acids. The CDR3 DNA is TGCGCCAGCAGGATAGGGGGCGTCCCACCCAAAAACATTCAGTACTTC. Protein product: CASRIGGVPPKNIQYF.

The rearrangement joins TRBV13 to TRBJ2-1; the D gene could be TRBD1 or TRBD2 (5 bases each). V dropped 1 base and J dropped 10 bases, with 8 bases sitting between them. This CDR3 has 12 amino acids. Germline V gene lookup returns CDR1 PRHDT and CDR2 FYEKMQ (reference sequence). The CDR3 loop reads CASSLEGTEQFF. The CDR3 coding sequence is TGTGCCAGCAGCTTAGAGGGGACCGAGCAGTTCTTC.

This chain uses TRBV10-3 with TRBJ1-1; D remains ambiguous. The CDR3 is 12 amino acids. V was cut by 6 bases and J by 2 bases, with 7 bases left in between. Germline CDR1 ENHRY, CDR2 SYGVKD. The CDR3 region is CAIRRENTEAFF. In nucleotides, the CDR3 is TGTGCCATCAGACGGGAAAACACTGAAGCTTTCTTT.

The CDR3 nucleotides are TGCGCCAGCAGCCAAGGGAGCGGGGTAGGGGAAAAACTGTTTTTT. Its translation: CASSQGSGVGEKLFF. The chain joins TRBV4-3 to TRBJ1-4; D call uncertain. The CDR3 spans 15 residues. V dropped 1 base and J dropped 8 bases, with 14 bases sitting between them. Germline V gene data show CDR1 as LGHNA and CDR2 as YSLEER.

The rearrangement links TRBV6-6 to TRBJ2-1; no reliable D call. CDR1 MNHNY and CDR2 SVGAGI come from the germline V gene (reference sequence). This CDR3 spans 12 amino acids. As DNA, the CDR3 is TGTGCGTCGTTGGACTCCTACAATGAGCAGTTCTTC. Amino acid sequence: CASLDSYNEQFF.

V and J are TRBV29-1 and TRBJ1-1; 10 bases line up with TRBD1. The germline V gene has CDR1 SQVTM and CDR2 ANQGSEA. With V trimmed by 2 bases and J by 4 bases, 7 bases remained unmatched. CDR3 length: 15 amino acids. This chain's CDR3 is CSVEWGTGDGTEAFF. CDR3 nucleotides: TGCAGCGTTGAATGGGGGACAGGGGACGGCACTGAAGCTTTCTTT.

This CDR3 reads CASSLEFLAGYNEQFF. CDR3 in DNA: TGTGCCAGCAGCTTAGAGTTCCTAGCGGGGTACAATGAGCAGTTCTTC. The genes are TRBV11-2 and TRBJ2-1, with 9 bases lining up with TRBD2. The CDR3 has 16 amino acids. Trimming cost V 0 bases and J 4 bases; bases outside gene matches: 4. Germline loops: CDR1 SGHAT, CDR2 FQNNGV.

Regarding this clone: The same CDR3 also results from other DNA sequences found in this sample. The chain carries TRBV30 and TRBJ2-7; 7 nucleotides agree with TRBD2. Trimming cost V 0 bases and J 3 bases; bases outside gene matches: 2. CDR1 and CDR2 from the germline V gene are GTSNPN and SVGIG (reference sequence). The CDR3 has 13 amino acids. The CDR3 bases are TGTGCCTGGAGTGTATCGGGGGGCTACGAGCAGTACTTC. Protein: CAWSVSGGYEQYF.

The chain employs TRBV28 and TRBJ2-3; 7 nucleotides line up with TRBD2. V lost 4 bases, J lost 2 bases, and 12 bases stayed unmatched. CDR1 and CDR2 from the germline V gene are MDHEN and SYDVKM. This CDR3 region has 17 residues. The CDR3 spells CASSCSGERELTDTQYF. The CDR3 DNA follows: TGTGCCAGCAGTTGTTCAGGCGAGCGGGAACTCACAGATACGCAGTATTTT.

This clone was seen only once. The V gene is TRBV27, the J gene TRBJ1-1, with a tentative D call TRBD1 (6 bases). V was clipped by 0 bases and J by 8 bases, with 10 bases between them. The CDR3 is made up of 13 amino acids. Germline CDR1 MNHEY, CDR2 SMNVEV (reference sequence). The CDR3 coding sequence is TGTGCCAGCAGTTTATCGGGGGGGCTGGAAGCTTTCTTT. Its protein product is CASSLSGGLEAFF.

Comments on this clone: The junction shows a germline mismatch at one end, possibly a read error. Here the CDR3 reads CASSTRPGDTQYF. DNA for the CDR3: TGTGCTAGCAGCACCCGGCCAGGCGATACGCAGTATTTT. This chain links TRBV7-7 with TRBJ2-3; D remains unclear. Germline CDR1 SSHAT, CDR2 FNYEAQ (reference sequence). This CDR3 contains 13 residues. Variable domain in full (rest from reference TRBV7-7 and TRBJ2-3): GAGVSQSPRYKVTKRGQDVTLRCDPISSHATLYWYQQALGQGPEFLTYFNYEAQPDKSGLPSDRFSAERPEGSISTLTIQRTEQRDSAMYRCASSTRPGDTQYFGPGTRLTVL.

The gene calls are TRBV2 and TRBJ2-1, with TRBD2 matching over 14 bases. V trimming: 4 bases; J trimming: 5 bases; junction bases outside the gene matches: 4. The CDR3 length is 16 residues. CDR1 SNHLY and CDR2 FYNNEI come from the germline V gene. Here the CDR3 reads CASSARLAGGDNEQFF. The CDR3 DNA is TGTGCCAGCAGTGCTCGACTAGCGGGAGGGGACAATGAGCAGTTCTTC.

The V and J genes are TRBV7-2 and TRBJ2-7; D remains unclear. CDR3 length: 13 amino acids. V was cut by 5 bases and J by 0 bases, with 8 bases left in between. Germline V gives CDR1 SGHTA, CDR2 FQGNSA. CDR3 DNA: TGTGCCAGCAGCCCTTCCGGCTCCTACGAGCAGTACTTC. Amino acid sequence: CASSPSGSYEQYF.

This chain uses TRBV4-1 with TRBJ1-1, with D possibly matching TRBD1 (5 bases). From germline, CDR1 is MGHRA and CDR2 YSYEKL. This CDR3 comprises 14 residues. Trimming took 3 bases from V and 7 from J, leaving 15 bases between them. In DNA, the CDR3 is TGCGCCAGCAGCCATCTCACCCCTGGGGGTGAAGCTTTCTTT. Its translation: CASSHLTPGGEAFF.

This clone has just one count. V usage is TRBV6-6 and J usage is TRBJ2-1; possible D gene TRBD1, 5 bases. Germline CDR1 is MNHNY and CDR2 is SVGAGI (reference sequence). V was shortened by 11 bases and J by 4 bases, with 18 bases between the two germline ends. The CDR3 has 14 residues. CDR3 sequence (DNA): TGTGCCTGCAACCCCACCAGACAGTACAATGAGCAGTTCTTC. Protein product: CACNPTRQYNEQFF.

The chain combines TRBV27 with TRBJ2-3, with D maybe TRBD2 (5 bases). Trimming pared 6 bases from V and 0 bases from J, leaving 13 bases between. The CDR3 is 15 residues long. Germline V gene data show CDR1 as MNHEY and CDR2 as SMNVEV (reference sequence). The CDR3 coding sequence is TGTGCCAGCAGCCCTTGGGCTAGCAGCACAGATACGCAGTATTTT. Its protein is CASSPWASSTDTQYF.

There are a few counts of this clone. The gene calls are TRBV4-1 and TRBJ2-7; D is undetermined. The V and J ends lost 0 bases and 5 bases respectively, with 5 bases between them. The CDR3 loop spans 12 amino acids. Germline-derived CDR1 and CDR2 are MGHRA and YSYEKL. DNA for the CDR3: TGCGCCAGCAGCCAAGACTCGGACGAGCAGTACTTC. As protein: CASSQDSDEQYF.

The chain carries TRBV28 and TRBJ2-1; D ambiguous. Germline V lookup: CDR1 MDHEN, CDR2 SYDVKM. There are 13 residues in the CDR3. The ends were cut back, 2 bases at V and 3 bases at J, with 5 bases in the middle. CDR3 sequence reads: CASSLQSYNEQFF. The CDR3 nucleotides read TGTGCCAGCAGTTTACAGAGCTACAATGAGCAGTTCTTC.